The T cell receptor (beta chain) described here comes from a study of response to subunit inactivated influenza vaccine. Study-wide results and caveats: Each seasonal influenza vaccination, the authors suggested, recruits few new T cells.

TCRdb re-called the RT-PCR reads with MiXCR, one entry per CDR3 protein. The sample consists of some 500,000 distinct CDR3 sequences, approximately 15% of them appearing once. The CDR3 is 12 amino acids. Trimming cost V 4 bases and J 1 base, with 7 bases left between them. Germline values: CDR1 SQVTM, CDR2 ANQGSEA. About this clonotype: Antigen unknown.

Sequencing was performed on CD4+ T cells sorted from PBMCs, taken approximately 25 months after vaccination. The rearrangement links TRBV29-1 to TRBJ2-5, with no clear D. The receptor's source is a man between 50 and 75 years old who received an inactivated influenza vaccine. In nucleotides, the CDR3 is TGCAGCGTTGCGCACGGCCAAGAGACCCAGTACTTC. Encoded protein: CSVAHGQETQYF.